The clone carrying this T cell receptor (beta chain) was observed a few times. The antigen is undetermined. TCRdb itself ran the 5' RACE reads through MiXCR, one entry per CDR3 protein. The sample comprises around 490,000 distinct CDR3 sequences, roughly an eighth of which are singletons, and about 1% rests with the top ten. V lost 6 bases to trimming and J lost 5 bases; unmatched junction nucleotides: 6. CDR1 and CDR2 from the germline V gene are SNHLY and FYNNEI. The length of the CDR3 is 13 residues. This entry is derived from a study of identical twins. The donor group consisted entirely of healthy Caucasians. Points from the study as a whole: Diverse VJ usage suggested most zero-insertion clonotypes were not invariant T cells. Among monozygotic twins, out-of-frame TCR alpha sharing exceeded what models predicted.

Separately, the same data were catalogued under a study of yellow fever vaccine responses in identical twins.

The sequenced material came from CD4+ T cells sorted from blood. The receptor was isolated from a woman between 18 and 29 years old in good health. V and J are TRBV2 and TRBJ1-2, with 7 positions matching TRBD1. The chain's CDR3 is CASSSQGGYGYTF. CDR3 sequence (DNA): TGTGCCAGCAGCTCCCAGGGGGGATATGGCTACACCTTC.